This TCR beta chain came from a study of post-analysis software for immune sequencing data. Study information: As for disease course, relapsing-remitting, secondary progressive and progressive-relapsing multiple sclerosis were all included. Study findings and constraints: Patients showed TRBV5-6, TRBV5-1 and TRBV20-1 among roughly five TRBV segments more frequent than in controls.

V lost 5 bases and J lost 3, with 14 bases in between. The germline CDR1 and CDR2 sequences are MNHEY and SMNVEV (reference sequence). The CDR3 consists of 15 residues. Included in the TCR beta cDNA libraries were unique molecular identifiers. There were roughly 1 to 11 million T cells, and about half a million cDNA molecules came from them. TCRdb reprocessed the PCR reads with MiXCR, giving one entry per CDR3 protein. The repertoire includes 700,000 to 800,000 distinct CDR3 sequences, roughly 30% of them detected once, and around 0.6% sits in the top ten. With respect to this clonotype: Its target is unknown.

The receptor's source is a girl between 10 and 17 years old with multiple sclerosis. This chain links TRBV27 with TRBJ2-4, with D possibly TRBD1 on 6 matching bases. Sequenced: blood. The CDR3: CASSLVGQNKNIQYF. The CDR3 coding sequence is TGTGCCAGCAGTCTGGTAGGACAGAACAAAAACATTCAGTACTTC.